This T cell receptor (beta chain) was identified during a study of cytomegalovirus exposure and HLA in healthy donors. Overall study results and limits: According to a later analysis, TCR clusters from the first cohort tended to co-occur in the 120 or so validation repertoires. In vitro testing confirmed three CMV-associated chains as specific for CMV antigens. For most TCR sequences rarity was the rule, although some public TCRs occurred in many donors. The classifier was said to identify cytomegalovirus status with high specificity and sensitivity.

Germline lookup yields CDR1 SGHDT and CDR2 YYEEEE. CDR3 length equals 17 residues. The trim removed 0 bases at V and 10 bases at J, leaving 16 bases unmatched. Libraries were prepared by immunoSEQ multiplex PCR; TCRdb keeps only in-frame clonotypes and omits some of them. The data hold about 130,000 clones, with roughly nine tenths observed a single time. Worth noting for this clone: What it binds is unknown.

This sequence joins TRBV5-6 and TRBJ2-5; the match to TRBD2 covers 9 bases. This receptor was taken from a woman aged 18-29 years in good health and CMV-seronegative. The material sequenced was PBMCs. The CDR3 is CASSLGLAGTPGEGQYF. The CDR3 DNA is TGTGCCAGCAGCTTGGGGCTAGCGGGAACCCCGGGTGAAGGCCAGTACTTC. The variable domain in full, with the rest retrieved from reference TRBV5-6 and TRBJ2-5, is DAGVTQSPTHLIKTRGQQVTLRCSPKSGHDTVSWYQQALGQGPQFIFQYYEEEERQRGNFPDRFSGHQFPNYSSELNVNALLLGDSALYLCASSLGLAGTPGEGQYFGPGTRLLVL.